The rows below give T cell receptor beta chains drawn from one sample of a study of technical replicates of blood from several donors. Profiled with immunoSEQ multiplex PCR; TCRdb holds only in-frame clones, not every one. The sample holds around 67,000 clones; around 85% are singletons and the top ten take less than 6.5%. The material sequenced was PBMCs. These receptor sequences come from a human donor in good health. Some clones in this sample may be carry-over from other donors' samples. CDR3s include the opening cysteine and the closing phenylalanine or tryptophan. A D gene is named only where the DNA matches it firmly. Clone size is stated in some rows and not others, as once, few, many or a class when expanded.

d_gene: NA; abundance: NA; j_gene: TRBJ2-3; v_gene: TRBV9; CDR3aa: CASSQRTADTDTQYF; CDR3nt: TGTGCCAGCAGCCAAAGGACAGCGGACACAGATACGCAGTATTTT
d_gene: TRBD1; abundance: few; j_gene: TRBJ1-6; v_gene: TRBV7-8; CDR3aa: CASSRTGESSYNSPLHF; CDR3nt: TGTGCCAGCAGCAGGACAGGGGAGTCTTCGTATAATTCACCCCTCCACTTT
d_gene: NA; abundance: few; j_gene: TRBJ1-5; v_gene: TRBV4-1; CDR3aa: CASSPTPAGGEQPQHF; CDR3nt: TGCGCCAGCAGCCCTACTCCGGCCGGGGGAGAACAGCCCCAGCATTTT
d_gene: NA; abundance: NA; j_gene: TRBJ2-3; v_gene: TRBV7-3; CDR3aa: CASSLNGGADTQYF; CDR3nt: TGTGCCAGCAGCTTAAACGGGGGTGCAGATACGCAGTATTTT
d_gene: TRBD2; abundance: NA; j_gene: TRBJ2-1; v_gene: TRBV27; CDR3aa: CASSLSGAGVNEQFF; CDR3nt: TGTGCCAGCAGTTTATCGGGAGCGGGGGTCAATGAGCAGTTCTTC
d_gene: NA; abundance: NA; j_gene: TRBJ1-2; v_gene: TRBV19; CDR3aa: CASSIAGDYGYTF; CDR3nt: TGTGCCAGTAGTATAGCCGGTGACTATGGCTACACCTTC
d_gene: NA; abundance: NA; j_gene: TRBJ2-3; v_gene: TRBV5-1; CDR3aa: CASSYRDIPADTQYF; CDR3nt: TGCGCCAGCAGCTACCGGGACATCCCCGCAGATACGCAGTATTTT
d_gene: TRBD2; abundance: NA; j_gene: TRBJ2-1; v_gene: TRBV4-1; CDR3aa: CASSEVYAGGAHEQFF; CDR3nt: TGCGCCAGCAGTGAGGTCTATGCGGGGGGGGCACATGAGCAGTTCTTC
d_gene: NA; abundance: NA; j_gene: TRBJ2-3; v_gene: TRBV2; CDR3aa: CASTYTDTQYF; CDR3nt: TGTGCCAGTACCTACACAGATACGCAGTATTTT
d_gene: TRBD2; abundance: NA; j_gene: TRBJ2-2; v_gene: TRBV9; CDR3aa: CASSEWTSGSAGELFF; CDR3nt: TGTGCCAGCAGCGAGTGGACTAGCGGGAGCGCCGGGGAGCTGTTTTTT
d_gene: NA; abundance: NA; j_gene: TRBJ2-2; v_gene: TRBV15; CDR3aa: CATRARGSGELFF; CDR3nt: TGTGCCACCAGGGCTAGGGGGTCCGGGGAGCTGTTTTTT
d_gene: NA; abundance: NA; j_gene: TRBJ2-1; v_gene: TRBV5-4; CDR3aa: CASSPQWRRGNEQFF; CDR3nt: TGTGCCAGCAGCCCCCAGTGGAGGCGGGGCAATGAGCAGTTCTTC
d_gene: TRBD1; abundance: NA; j_gene: TRBJ2-7; v_gene: TRBV7-2; CDR3aa: CASSLQTGADEQYF; CDR3nt: TGTGCCAGCAGCCTTCAGACAGGGGCGGACGAGCAGTACTTC
d_gene: NA; abundance: NA; j_gene: TRBJ2-7; v_gene: TRBV4-3; CDR3aa: CASSQDRGGSYEQYF; CDR3nt: TGCGCCAGCAGCCAAGATAGGGGGGGCTCCTACGAGCAGTACTTC
d_gene: TRBD2; abundance: NA; j_gene: TRBJ2-1; v_gene: TRBV30; CDR3aa: CAWSEGTSDYNEQFF; CDR3nt: TGTGCCTGGAGTGAAGGGACTAGCGATTACAATGAGCAGTTCTTC
d_gene: TRBD1; abundance: NA; j_gene: TRBJ1-2; v_gene: TRBV7-6; CDR3aa: CASSLAGTGVDGYTF; CDR3nt: TGTGCCAGCAGCTTAGCAGGGACAGGGGTTGATGGCTACACCTTC
d_gene: TRBD1; abundance: NA; j_gene: TRBJ2-3; v_gene: TRBV5-4; CDR3aa: CASRTGGYTDTQYF; CDR3nt: TGTGCCAGCAGAACAGGGGGGTACACAGATACGCAGTATTTT
d_gene: NA; abundance: NA; j_gene: TRBJ2-1; v_gene: TRBV30; CDR3aa: CAWSVRREVRNEQFF; CDR3nt: TGTGCCTGGAGTGTAAGAAGGGAGGTTAGAAATGAGCAGTTCTTC
d_gene: NA; abundance: NA; j_gene: TRBJ2-2; v_gene: TRBV7-3; CDR3aa: CASAVGGLNTGELFF; CDR3nt: TGTGCCAGCGCGGTGGGGGGGCTAAACACCGGGGAGCTGTTTTTT
d_gene: TRBD2; abundance: once; j_gene: TRBJ2-5; v_gene: TRBV11-2; CDR3aa: CASSFGGAEETQYF; CDR3nt: TGTGCCAGCAGCTTCGGGGGGGCGGAGGAGACCCAGTACTTC
d_gene: NA; abundance: many; j_gene: TRBJ1-5; v_gene: TRBV2; CDR3aa: CASSEAEGYGPQHF; CDR3nt: TGTGCCAGCAGTGAAGCAGAGGGTTATGGGCCCCAGCATTTT
d_gene: TRBD2; abundance: NA; j_gene: TRBJ2-1; v_gene: TRBV28; CDR3aa: CASSPPSGSLNEQFF; CDR3nt: TGTGCCAGCAGTCCGCCTAGCGGGAGTTTGAATGAGCAGTTCTTC
d_gene: TRBD2; abundance: few; j_gene: TRBJ2-7; v_gene: TRBV19; CDR3aa: CASSISLAAEQYF; CDR3nt: TGTGCCAGTAGTATATCCCTAGCGGCCGAGCAGTACTTC
d_gene: NA; abundance: NA; j_gene: TRBJ2-5; v_gene: TRBV15; CDR3aa: CATSRELSGGQETQYF; CDR3nt: TGTGCCACCAGCAGAGAGCTATCTGGCGGGCAAGAGACCCAGTACTTC
d_gene: NA; abundance: NA; j_gene: TRBJ1-6; v_gene: TRBV19; CDR3aa: CASSIFGGFNSPLHF; CDR3nt: TGTGCCAGTAGTATATTCGGGGGTTTTAATTCACCCCTCCACTTT
d_gene: NA; abundance: NA; j_gene: TRBJ2-2; v_gene: TRBV6-6; CDR3aa: CASSPGQYTGELFF; CDR3nt: TGTGCCAGCAGTCCAGGACAGTACACCGGGGAGCTGTTTTTT
d_gene: NA; abundance: NA; j_gene: TRBJ2-3; v_gene: TRBV14; CDR3aa: CASSPDFNTQYF; CDR3nt: TGTGCCAGCAGCCCGGACTTCAATACGCAGTATTTT
d_gene: TRBD2; abundance: NA; j_gene: TRBJ2-1; v_gene: TRBV7-6; CDR3aa: CASSGPSGEQFF; CDR3nt: TGTGCCAGCAGCGGTCCTAGCGGCGAGCAGTTCTTC
d_gene: TRBD2; abundance: NA; j_gene: TRBJ2-6; v_gene: TRBV6-6; CDR3aa: CASSWGGNSGANVLTF; CDR3nt: TGTGCCAGCTCCTGGGGGGGGAACTCTGGGGCCAACGTCCTGACTTTC
d_gene: NA; abundance: many; j_gene: TRBJ2-7; v_gene: TRBV30; CDR3aa: CAWSVIRGGYEQYF; CDR3nt: TGTGCCTGGAGTGTAATCAGGGGCGGCTACGAGCAGTACTTC
d_gene: TRBD2; abundance: NA; j_gene: TRBJ2-6; v_gene: TRBV9; CDR3aa: CASSVGLAGGSGANVLTF; CDR3nt: TGTGCCAGCAGCGTAGGTTTAGCGGGGGGCTCTGGGGCCAACGTCCTGACTTTC
d_gene: NA; abundance: NA; j_gene: TRBJ2-7; v_gene: TRBV4-2; CDR3aa: CASSQELGGAAYEQYF; CDR3nt: TGTGCCAGCAGCCAAGAACTGGGGGGGGCCGCCTACGAGCAGTACTTC
d_gene: TRBD2; abundance: once; j_gene: TRBJ2-7; v_gene: TRBV27; CDR3aa: CASRDTSDYEQYF; CDR3nt: TGTGCCAGCAGAGATACTAGCGACTACGAGCAGTACTTC
d_gene: TRBD2; abundance: NA; j_gene: TRBJ2-7; v_gene: TRBV6-5; CDR3aa: CASSYLAGAYEQYF; CDR3nt: TGTGCCAGCAGTTACCTGGCGGGAGCTTACGAGCAGTACTTC
d_gene: TRBD2; abundance: NA; j_gene: TRBJ2-7; v_gene: TRBV4-2; CDR3aa: CASSQVVSGGAAYEQYF; CDR3nt: TGTGCCAGCAGCCAAGTAGTCAGCGGGGGGGCCGCGTACGAGCAGTACTTC